This T cell receptor (beta chain) was retrieved from a study of OX40 agonist ivuxolimab in advanced cancers. Whole-study results and caveats: The study observed clonal expansion of CD4+ and CD8+ blood T cells by week 6 at 0.1 to 3.0 mg/kg.

Concerning this clone: Antigen specificity is unknown.

The trim removed 2 bases at V and 5 bases at J, leaving 6 bases unmatched. CDR1 and CDR2 (germline): MNHNS, SASEGT. The CDR3 is made up of 16 amino acids. Assay used: immunoSEQ multiplex PCR; TCRdb lists only in-frame clones, some missing. The sample lists under 95,000 clones; less than 95% were seen once. The sequence was obtained from an adult with an advanced solid tumor such as melanoma, head and neck, liver or kidney cancer. Sample: CD4+ or CD8+ T cells sorted from blood, taken in a trial of the OX40 agonist ivuxolimab. This chain uses TRBV6-1 with TRBJ1-5; 10 bases line up with TRBD1. The CDR3 DNA sequence: TGTGCCAGCAGTGAATTCGCTGGACAGGGGGATCAGCCCCAGCATTTT. Translating it yields CASSEFAGQGDQPQHF.